Listed below are T cell receptor beta chains from one sample, sequenced in a study of blood T cell repertoires in COVID-19. Using immunoSEQ multiplex PCR, the repertoire was profiled, and TCRdb retains in-frame clones only, with some absent. The sample lists about 130,000 clones; about 79% were seen once. Specimen: PBMCs or T cells enriched from blood (not recorded which). The receptors were sampled from a man aged 50 to 60 who had recovered from COVID-19. The CDR3 runs from the conserved cysteine through the conserved F or W. Fields, in order: CDR3 length, V gene, clone size, D gene, J gene, CDR3 DNA, CDR3 protein. D genes are given only for firm matches. Not every row has a clone size; where given, it reads once, few, many or a size class.

len: 16
v_gene: TRBV10-1
abundance: NA
d_gene: TRBD1
j_gene: TRBJ2-7
CDR3nt: TGCGCCAGCAGTGAGAAAACCGGGACAGGAACCTACGAGCAGTACTTC
CDR3aa: CASSEKTGTGTYEQYF

len: 14
v_gene: TRBV28
abundance: NA
d_gene: TRBD1
j_gene: TRBJ1-3
CDR3nt: TGTGCCAGCAGCAAGACAGGGGCCGGAAACACCATATATTTT
CDR3aa: CASSKTGAGNTIYF

len: 16
v_gene: TRBV3-1/TRBV3-2
abundance: NA
d_gene: NA
j_gene: TRBJ1-5
CDR3nt: TGTGCCAGCAGCCAAGTGAGTGGAGAATGGAATCAGCCCCAGCATTTT
CDR3aa: CASSQVSGEWNQPQHF

len: 15
v_gene: TRBV5-1
abundance: once
d_gene: NA
j_gene: TRBJ1-2
CDR3nt: TGCGCCAGCAGCTTGAGGGCAGGGGCGAACTATGGCTACACCTTC
CDR3aa: CASSLRAGANYGYTF

len: 19
v_gene: TRBV6-4
abundance: NA
d_gene: NA
j_gene: TRBJ1-6
CDR3nt: TGTGCCAGCAGTGAAGTGGGGGGGACCGGCAGCTCCTATAATTCACCCCTCCACTTT
CDR3aa: CASSEVGGTGSSYNSPLHF

len: 13
v_gene: TRBV18
abundance: NA
d_gene: TRBD1
j_gene: TRBJ1-6
CDR3nt: TGTGCCAGCTCCCCAGGACAGGAGGCACCCCTCCACTTT
CDR3aa: CASSPGQEAPLHF

len: 14
v_gene: TRBV7-6
abundance: many
d_gene: NA
j_gene: TRBJ2-7
CDR3nt: TGTGCCAGCAGGGGAGGTGGAGATATCTACGAGCAGTACTTC
CDR3aa: CASRGGGDIYEQYF

len: 13
v_gene: TRBV25-1
abundance: NA
d_gene: NA
j_gene: TRBJ1-2
CDR3nt: TGTGCCAGCAGTGAAAGACAGCTCTATGGCTACACCTTC
CDR3aa: CASSERQLYGYTF

len: 13
v_gene: TRBV5-1
abundance: NA
d_gene: NA
j_gene: TRBJ2-1
CDR3nt: TGCGCCAGCAGCACGGGACTGGACAATGAGCAGTTCTTC
CDR3aa: CASSTGLDNEQFF

len: 17
v_gene: TRBV7-2
abundance: NA
d_gene: NA
j_gene: TRBJ2-3
CDR3nt: TGTGCCAGCAGCTTAGAAGGGGGGGCGGGGAGCACAGATACGCAGTATTTT
CDR3aa: CASSLEGGAGSTDTQYF

len: 15
v_gene: TRBV2
abundance: NA
d_gene: NA
j_gene: TRBJ1-2
CDR3nt: TGTGCCAGCAGTCCCGTCTGGAGGGCAGATTATGGCTACACCTTC
CDR3aa: CASSPVWRADYGYTF

len: 14
v_gene: TRBV15
abundance: NA
d_gene: TRBD1
j_gene: TRBJ1-2
CDR3nt: TGTGCCACCAGCAGCGACAGGGGAAGCTATGGCTACACCTTC
CDR3aa: CATSSDRGSYGYTF

len: 14
v_gene: TRBV7-2
abundance: NA
d_gene: NA
j_gene: TRBJ1-3
CDR3nt: TGTGCCAGCAGCTTGCGGGCAGCTGGAAACACCATATATTTT
CDR3aa: CASSLRAAGNTIYF

len: 15
v_gene: TRBV2
abundance: NA
d_gene: NA
j_gene: TRBJ2-5
CDR3nt: TGTGCCAGCAGGGCCAAGACAGATTATCAAGAGACCCAGTACTTC
CDR3aa: CASRAKTDYQETQYF

len: 16
v_gene: TRBV5-5
abundance: NA
d_gene: NA
j_gene: TRBJ1-5
CDR3nt: TGTGCCAGCAGCTTGTCCCTCGGGGGGAGGAGTCAGCCCCAGCATTTT
CDR3aa: CASSLSLGGRSQPQHF

len: 14
v_gene: TRBV7-9
abundance: few
d_gene: NA
j_gene: TRBJ2-7
CDR3nt: TGTGCCAGCAGCTTATCTACAGGGATCTACGAGCAGTACTTC
CDR3aa: CASSLSTGIYEQYF

len: 15
v_gene: TRBV5-4
abundance: NA
d_gene: NA
j_gene: TRBJ1-2
CDR3nt: TGTGCCAGCAGCTTAGACAGCCGCCCGCCTAGGCGCTACACCTTC
CDR3aa: CASSLDSRPPRRYTF

len: 17
v_gene: TRBV6-2/TRBV6-3
abundance: NA
d_gene: TRBD2
j_gene: TRBJ2-4
CDR3nt: TGTGCCAGCAGTTATCCTGCGGGACTAGCCCTAAGGCACATTCAGTACTTC
CDR3aa: CASSYPAGLALRHIQYF

len: 13
v_gene: TRBV3-1/TRBV3-2
abundance: NA
d_gene: NA
j_gene: TRBJ2-2
CDR3nt: TGTGCCAGCAGTGGCAGGGTTACCGGGGAGCTGTTTTTT
CDR3aa: CASSGRVTGELFF

len: 14
v_gene: TRBV6-4
abundance: NA
d_gene: TRBD2
j_gene: TRBJ2-3
CDR3nt: TGTGCCAGCAGCCTGACTAGCGGGGCTGATACGCAGTATTTT
CDR3aa: CASSLTSGADTQYF

len: 13
v_gene: TRBV19
abundance: NA
d_gene: TRBD1
j_gene: TRBJ1-2
CDR3nt: TGTGCCAGTAATCGGGACAGGGTGGCTGGCTACACCTTC
CDR3aa: CASNRDRVAGYTF

len: 16
v_gene: TRBV7-2
abundance: NA
d_gene: TRBD1
j_gene: TRBJ1-1
CDR3nt: TGTGCCAGCAGCTTGGGAGGACAGGGTTGGAACACTGAAGCTTTCTTT
CDR3aa: CASSLGGQGWNTEAFF

len: 18
v_gene: TRBV3-1/TRBV3-2
abundance: NA
d_gene: TRBD2
j_gene: TRBJ2-1
CDR3nt: TGTGCCAGCAGCCCCGGACTAGCGCGGGTCCGTTCCTACAATGAGCAGTTCTTC
CDR3aa: CASSPGLARVRSYNEQFF

len: 15
v_gene: TRBV5-5
abundance: NA
d_gene: TRBD1
j_gene: TRBJ1-5
CDR3nt: TGTGCCAGCAGCTCCCGGACAGGGGCGGATCAGCCCCAGCATTTT
CDR3aa: CASSSRTGADQPQHF

len: 15
v_gene: TRBV5-4
abundance: NA
d_gene: TRBD2
j_gene: TRBJ2-7
CDR3nt: TGTGCCAGCAGCTTCACGGGCGGGGGAAAATACGAGCAGTACTTC
CDR3aa: CASSFTGGGKYEQYF

len: 15
v_gene: TRBV7-2
abundance: NA
d_gene: TRBD1
j_gene: TRBJ2-1
CDR3nt: TGTGCCAGCAGCTTAGGGACAGGGGGAAATAATGAGCAGTTCTTC
CDR3aa: CASSLGTGGNNEQFF

len: 14
v_gene: TRBV30
abundance: few
d_gene: TRBD2
j_gene: TRBJ2-7
CDR3nt: TGTGCCTGGAGTGCCCCGGGGGGGTTCGGTGAGCAGTACTTC
CDR3aa: CAWSAPGGFGEQYF

len: 11
v_gene: TRBV5-1
abundance: NA
d_gene: NA
j_gene: TRBJ2-7
CDR3nt: TGCGCCAGCATGCTGGGGCACGAGCAGTACTTC
CDR3aa: CASMLGHEQYF

len: 15
v_gene: TRBV5-6
abundance: NA
d_gene: TRBD1
j_gene: TRBJ2-7
CDR3nt: TGTGCCAGCAGCCAGGCTGGACAGGCTCACTACGAGCAGTACTTC
CDR3aa: CASSQAGQAHYEQYF

len: 14
v_gene: TRBV14
abundance: NA
d_gene: NA
j_gene: TRBJ1-2
CDR3nt: TGTGCCAGCAGCCAAGGAGCAGGGCGCGGTGGCTACACCTTC
CDR3aa: CASSQGAGRGGYTF

len: 14
v_gene: TRBV18
abundance: NA
d_gene: TRBD1
j_gene: TRBJ1-1
CDR3nt: TGTGCCAGCTCAACAAACAGGGGGAACACTGAAGCTTTCTTT
CDR3aa: CASSTNRGNTEAFF